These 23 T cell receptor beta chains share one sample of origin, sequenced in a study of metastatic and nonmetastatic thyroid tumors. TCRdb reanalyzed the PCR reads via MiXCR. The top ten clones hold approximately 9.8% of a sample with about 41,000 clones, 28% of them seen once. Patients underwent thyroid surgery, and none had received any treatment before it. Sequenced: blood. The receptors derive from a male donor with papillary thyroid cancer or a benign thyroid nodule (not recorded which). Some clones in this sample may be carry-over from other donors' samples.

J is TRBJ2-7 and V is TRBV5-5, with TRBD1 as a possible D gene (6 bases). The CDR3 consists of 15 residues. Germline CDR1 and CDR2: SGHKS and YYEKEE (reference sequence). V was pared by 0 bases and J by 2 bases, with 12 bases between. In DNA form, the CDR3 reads TGTGCCAGCAGCTTGGTTTTCGGACAGACCTACGAGCAGTACTTC. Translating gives CASSLVFGQTYEQYF.

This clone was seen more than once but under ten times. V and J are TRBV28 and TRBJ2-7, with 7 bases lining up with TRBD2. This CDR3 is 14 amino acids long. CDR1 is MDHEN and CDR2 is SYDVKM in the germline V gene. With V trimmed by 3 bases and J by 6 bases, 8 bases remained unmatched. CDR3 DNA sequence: TGTGCCAGCAGTTTCCCGGGAGGACGGGTCGAGCAGTACTTC. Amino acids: CASSFPGGRVEQYF.

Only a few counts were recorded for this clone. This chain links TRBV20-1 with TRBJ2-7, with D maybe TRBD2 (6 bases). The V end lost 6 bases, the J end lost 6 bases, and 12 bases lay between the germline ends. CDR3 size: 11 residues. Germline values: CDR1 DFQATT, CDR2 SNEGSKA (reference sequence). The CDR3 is CSAPKAGEQYF. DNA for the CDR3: TGCAGTGCGCCAAAAGCGGGCGAGCAGTACTTC.

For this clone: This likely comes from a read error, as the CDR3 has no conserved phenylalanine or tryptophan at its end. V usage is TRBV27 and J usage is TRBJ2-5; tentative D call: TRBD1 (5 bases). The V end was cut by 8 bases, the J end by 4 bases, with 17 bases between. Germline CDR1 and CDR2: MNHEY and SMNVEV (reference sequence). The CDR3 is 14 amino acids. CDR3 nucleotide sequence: TGTGCCAGCGGCGGCGGCAGGGTGGGAGAGACCCAGTACGTC. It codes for CASGGGRVGETQYV.

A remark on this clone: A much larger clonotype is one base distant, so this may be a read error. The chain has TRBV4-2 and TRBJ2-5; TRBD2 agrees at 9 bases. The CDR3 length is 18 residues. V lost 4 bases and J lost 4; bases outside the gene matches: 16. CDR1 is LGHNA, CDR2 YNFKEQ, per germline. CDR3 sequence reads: CASSRPPGGGGSPETQYF. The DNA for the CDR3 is TGTGCCAGCAGCCGACCGCCTGGCGGGGGGGGCTCTCCAGAGACCCAGTACTTC.

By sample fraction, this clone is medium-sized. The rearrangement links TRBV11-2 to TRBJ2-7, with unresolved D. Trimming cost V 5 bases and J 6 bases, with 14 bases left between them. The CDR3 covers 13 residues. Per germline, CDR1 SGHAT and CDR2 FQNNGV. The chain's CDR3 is CASSPRYFLEQYF. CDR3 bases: TGTGCCAGCAGCCCCCGTTACTTTCTCGAGCAGTACTTC.

The DNA of the CDR3 is TGCGCCAGCAGAGGCTCGGGCGACACTTTCAATGAGCAGTTCTTC. It encodes CASRGSGDTFNEQFF. The J gene is TRBJ2-1, the V gene TRBV5-1, with no clear D. V was cut by 5 bases and J by 6 bases, with 18 bases left in between. CDR1 and CDR2 from the germline V gene are SGHRS and YFSETQ. The CDR3 contains 15 residues.

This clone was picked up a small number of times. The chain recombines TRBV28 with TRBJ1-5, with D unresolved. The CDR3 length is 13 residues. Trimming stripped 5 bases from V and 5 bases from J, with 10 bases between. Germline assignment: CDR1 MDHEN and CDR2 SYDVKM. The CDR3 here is CASSPEWYQPQHF. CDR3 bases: TGTGCCAGCAGTCCCGAGTGGTATCAGCCCCAGCATTTT.

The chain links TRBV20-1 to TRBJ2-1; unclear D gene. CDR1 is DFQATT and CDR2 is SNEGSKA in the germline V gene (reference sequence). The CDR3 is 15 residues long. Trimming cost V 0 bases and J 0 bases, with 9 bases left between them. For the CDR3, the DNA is TGCAGTGCTAGAGATTCGGGCCGCTCCTACAATGAGCAGTTCTTC. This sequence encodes CSARDSGRSYNEQFF.

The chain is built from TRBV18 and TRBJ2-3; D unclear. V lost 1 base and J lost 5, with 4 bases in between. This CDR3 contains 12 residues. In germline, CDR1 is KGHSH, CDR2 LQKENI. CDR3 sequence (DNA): TGTGCCAGCTCACCACGGCGAGATACGCAGTATTTT. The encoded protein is CASSPRRDTQYF.

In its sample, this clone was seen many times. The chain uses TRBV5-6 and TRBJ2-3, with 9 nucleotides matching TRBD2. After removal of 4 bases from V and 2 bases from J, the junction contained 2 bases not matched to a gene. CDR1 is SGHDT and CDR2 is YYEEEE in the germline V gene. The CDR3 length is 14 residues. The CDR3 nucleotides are TGTGCCAGCAGCCCTAGCGGGACCACAGATACGCAGTATTTT. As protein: CASSPSGTTDTQYF.

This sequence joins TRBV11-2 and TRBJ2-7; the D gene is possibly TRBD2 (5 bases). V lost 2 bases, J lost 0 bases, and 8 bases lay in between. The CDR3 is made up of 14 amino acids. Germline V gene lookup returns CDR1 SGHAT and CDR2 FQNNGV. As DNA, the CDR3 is TGTGCCAGCAGCTTATGGGCGGGCTCCTACGAGCAGTACTTC. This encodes CASSLWAGSYEQYF.

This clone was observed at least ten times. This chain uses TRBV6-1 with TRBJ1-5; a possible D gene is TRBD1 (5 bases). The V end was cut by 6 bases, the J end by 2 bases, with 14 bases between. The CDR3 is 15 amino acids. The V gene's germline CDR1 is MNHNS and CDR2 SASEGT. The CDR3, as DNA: TGTGCCAGCAGCATACAGGCTTATGGCAATCAGCCCCAGCATTTT. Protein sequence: CASSIQAYGNQPQHF.

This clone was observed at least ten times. CDR3: CSANREETQYF. The CDR3 DNA is TGCAGTGCCAACAGGGAAGAGACCCAGTACTTC. The rearrangement uses TRBV20-1 and TRBJ2-5, with D maybe TRBD1 (6 bases). The germline V gene encodes CDR1 DFQATT and CDR2 SNEGSKA (reference sequence). The CDR3 is 11 amino acids. The V end lost 6 bases, the J end lost 3 bases, and 8 bases lay between the germline ends.

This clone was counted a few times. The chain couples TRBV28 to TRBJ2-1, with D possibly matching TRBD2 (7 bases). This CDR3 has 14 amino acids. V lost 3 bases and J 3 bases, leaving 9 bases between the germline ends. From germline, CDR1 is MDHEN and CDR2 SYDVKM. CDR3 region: CASSLRGGYNEQFF. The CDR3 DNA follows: TGTGCCAGCAGTTTGAGGGGGGGCTACAATGAGCAGTTCTTC.

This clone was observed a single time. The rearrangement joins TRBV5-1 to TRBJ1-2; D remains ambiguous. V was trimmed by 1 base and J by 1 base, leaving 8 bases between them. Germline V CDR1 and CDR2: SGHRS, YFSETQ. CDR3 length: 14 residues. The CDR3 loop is CASSLTQLNYGYTF. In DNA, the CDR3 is TGCGCCAGCAGCTTGACACAACTTAACTATGGCTACACCTTC.

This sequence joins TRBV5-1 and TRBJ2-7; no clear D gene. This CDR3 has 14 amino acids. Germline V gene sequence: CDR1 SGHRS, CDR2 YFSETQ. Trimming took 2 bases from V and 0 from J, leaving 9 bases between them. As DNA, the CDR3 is TGCGCCAGCAGCTTAGGGTCCCACTCCTACGAGCAGTACTTC. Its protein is CASSLGSHSYEQYF.

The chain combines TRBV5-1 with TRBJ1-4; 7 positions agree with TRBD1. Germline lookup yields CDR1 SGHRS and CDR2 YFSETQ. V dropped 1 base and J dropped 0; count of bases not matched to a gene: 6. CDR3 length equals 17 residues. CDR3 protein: CASSLQPQGATNEKLFF. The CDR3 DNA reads TGCGCCAGCAGCTTGCAACCCCAGGGGGCAACTAATGAAAAACTGTTTTTT.

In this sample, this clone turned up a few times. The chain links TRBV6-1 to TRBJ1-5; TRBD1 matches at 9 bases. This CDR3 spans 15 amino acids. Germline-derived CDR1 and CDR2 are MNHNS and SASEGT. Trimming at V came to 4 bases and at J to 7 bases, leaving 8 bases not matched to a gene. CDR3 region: CASSGTTGGEQPQHF. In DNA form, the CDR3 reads TGTGCCAGCAGTGGAACAACAGGGGGCGAGCAGCCCCAGCATTTT.

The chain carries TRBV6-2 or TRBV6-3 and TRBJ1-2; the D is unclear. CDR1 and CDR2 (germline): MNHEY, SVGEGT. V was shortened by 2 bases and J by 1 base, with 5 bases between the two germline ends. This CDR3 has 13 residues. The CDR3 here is CASSYGRNYGYTF. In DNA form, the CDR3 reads TGTGCCAGCAGTTACGGTCGTAACTATGGCTACACCTTC.

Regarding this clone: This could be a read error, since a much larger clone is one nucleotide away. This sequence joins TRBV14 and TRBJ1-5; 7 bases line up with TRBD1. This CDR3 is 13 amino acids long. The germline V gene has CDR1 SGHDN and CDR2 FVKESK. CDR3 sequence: CTSRQGRYQPQHF. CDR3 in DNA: TGTACCAGCAGACAGGGCCGCTATCAGCCCCAGCATTTT.

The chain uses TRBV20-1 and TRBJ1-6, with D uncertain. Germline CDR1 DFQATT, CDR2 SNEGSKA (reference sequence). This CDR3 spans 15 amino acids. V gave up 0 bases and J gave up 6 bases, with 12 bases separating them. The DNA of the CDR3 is TGCAGTGCTAGAGATTTGGGGTATGGTAATTCACCCCTCCACTTT. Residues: CSARDLGYGNSPLHF.

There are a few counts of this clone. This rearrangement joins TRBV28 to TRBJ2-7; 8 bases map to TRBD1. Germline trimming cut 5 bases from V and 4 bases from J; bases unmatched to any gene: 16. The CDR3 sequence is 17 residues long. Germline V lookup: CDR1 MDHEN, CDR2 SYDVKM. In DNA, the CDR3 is TGTGCCAGCAGTCCCACCCTCGGACAGGGTTCAGCTTACGAGCAGTACTTC. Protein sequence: CASSPTLGQGSAYEQYF.